Each of the 19 T cell receptor beta chains below was sequenced from the same sample in a study of identical twins. MiXCR, run by TCRdb on the 5' RACE reads, gives a single entry per CDR3 protein. The table includes roughly 490,000 distinct CDR3 sequences, roughly an eighth detected once. These data also formed part of another study, on yellow fever vaccine responses in identical twins.

Sequenced material: CD4+ T cells sorted from blood. The receptors come from a woman aged 18-29 years in good health.

This clonotype was observed a handful of times. The chain joins TRBV18 to TRBJ2-7; possible D gene TRBD1, 5 bases. Germline V gene sequence: CDR1 KGHSH, CDR2 LQKENI. This CDR3 contains 14 residues. V lost 2 bases, J lost 3 bases, and 11 bases lay in between. The CDR3 nucleotides read TGTGCCAGCTCACCAATAAGACAGAGCTACGAGCAGTACTTC. Its protein product is CASSPIRQSYEQYF.

The V and J genes are TRBV9 and TRBJ2-2; D gene ambiguous. The CDR3 contains 15 residues. V was pared by 0 bases and J by 1 base, with 7 bases between. The germline gives CDR1 SGDLS, CDR2 YYNGEE. For the CDR3, the DNA is TGTGCCAGCAGCGTAGCGCCGCAGAACACCGGGGAGCTGTTTTTT. Translated, it gives CASSVAPQNTGELFF.

The chain is built from TRBV7-2 and TRBJ2-7; D may be TRBD2 (6 bases). Germline loops: CDR1 SGHTA, CDR2 FQGNSA. The V gene lost 5 bases and the J gene lost 0 bases, with 17 bases spanning the gap. The CDR3 contains 16 residues. The CDR3 loop reads CASSPPRGTTSYEQYF. The DNA of the CDR3 is TGTGCCAGCAGCCCCCCTCGGGGGACGACCTCCTACGAGCAGTACTTC.

The chain is built from TRBV7-2 and TRBJ2-7; 8 nucleotides align to TRBD2. This CDR3 is 15 amino acids long. Losses at the gene ends were 5 bases for V and 8 bases for J; bases not matched to a gene: 14. Germline assignment: CDR1 SGHTA and CDR2 FQGNSA. The CDR3 spells CASSPTAAGATKQYF. The CDR3 DNA follows: TGTGCCAGCAGCCCAACCGCAGCGGGGGCTACGAAGCAGTACTTC.

The J gene is TRBJ2-5, the V gene TRBV7-2; D is unresolved. The germline V gene encodes CDR1 SGHTA and CDR2 FQGNSA. This CDR3 has 11 amino acids. The germline V and J ends were trimmed by 2 bases and 13 bases, with 11 bases remaining between them. The CDR3 spells CASSLHDSAYF. The CDR3 DNA sequence: TGTGCCAGCAGCTTACACGACTCCGCGTACTTC.

This clonotype showed up just a few times. The chain uses TRBV6-2 or TRBV6-3 and TRBJ2-3; 12 nucleotides line up with TRBD2. The CDR3 spans 16 residues. The germline V gene encodes CDR1 MNHEY and CDR2 SVGEGT. With 7 bases clipped from V and 4 bases from J, the junction kept 9 bases outside the gene matches. CDR3 sequence reads: CASNKRTSGIADTQYF. In nucleotides, the CDR3 is TGTGCCAGCAATAAAAGGACTAGCGGGATAGCAGATACGCAGTATTTT.

There are a few counts of this clonotype. J is TRBJ2-7 and V is TRBV2; D is possibly TRBD1 (5 bases). The V end lost 8 bases, the J end lost 0 bases, and 8 bases lay between the germline ends. Germline CDR1 SNHLY, CDR2 FYNNEI. The CDR3 consists of 12 residues. As DNA, the CDR3 is TGTGCCAGCTGCAGGGTCTCCTACGAGCAGTACTTC. It is translated as CASCRVSYEQYF.

This chain links TRBV4-2 with TRBJ2-3; D may match TRBD1 or TRBD2 (5 bases each). The germline gives CDR1 LGHNA, CDR2 YNFKEQ. V dropped 1 base and J dropped 0 bases, with 11 bases sitting between them. The length of the CDR3 is 16 residues. The CDR3 region has the DNA TGTGCCAGCAGCCAAGCAGACGGGGCTAGCACAGATACGCAGTATTTT. Translating gives CASSQADGASTDTQYF.

This rearrangement joins TRBV7-3 to TRBJ1-1; 9 bases match TRBD1. The CDR3 runs 14 residues. V gave up 5 bases and J gave up 6 bases; unmatched junction bases: 7. The germline V gene has CDR1 SGHTA and CDR2 FQGTGA. CDR3 in amino acids: CASSRGQGFPEAFF. In DNA form, the CDR3 reads TGTGCCAGCAGCCGCGGACAGGGGTTCCCTGAAGCTTTCTTT.

The genes are TRBV5-1 and TRBJ2-3, with 13 bases matching TRBD2. The CDR3 spans 17 residues. Germline loops: CDR1 SGHRS, CDR2 YFSETQ. V dropped 4 bases and J dropped 2; count of bases not matched to a gene: 7. In DNA form, the CDR3 reads TGCGCCAGCAGCCCAAAGGGGACTAGCGGGACCACAGATACGCAGTATTTT. Its protein product is CASSPKGTSGTTDTQYF. The entire variable domain, with the rest obtained from reference TRBV5-1 and TRBJ2-3, is as follows: KAGVTQTPRYLIKTRGQQVTLSCSPISGHRSVSWYQQTPGQGLQFLFEYFSETQRNKGNFPGRFSGRQFSNSRSEMNVSTLELGDSALYLCASSPKGTSGTTDTQYFGPGTRLTVL.

This rearrangement joins TRBV18 to TRBJ1-4; 8 bases line up with TRBD1. The CDR3 totals 15 residues. In germline, CDR1 is KGHSH, CDR2 LQKENI. After removal of 1 base from V and 8 bases from J, the junction contained 6 bases not matched to a gene. CDR3 DNA: TGTGCCAGCTCACCACTGACAGGGGTTAACGAAAAACTGTTTTTT. Its translation: CASSPLTGVNEKLFF.

At least ten counts were recorded for this clonotype. The rearrangement links TRBV12-3 or TRBV12-4 to TRBJ2-5; D remains ambiguous. The CDR3 extends over 12 amino acids. The V end was cut by 5 bases, the J end by 1 base, with 5 bases between. The CDR3 loop reads CASSQSQETQYF. In DNA, the CDR3 is TGTGCCAGCAGTCAGAGCCAAGAGACCCAGTACTTC.

This chain connects TRBV5-1 to TRBJ2-1; 7 positions match TRBD2. The CDR3 is made up of 17 amino acids. V was pared by 0 bases and J by 2 bases, with 8 bases of the junction left unmatched. Germline CDR1 reads SGHRS; CDR2 reads YFSETQ. This CDR3 is CASSLGAGTIAYNEQFF. The CDR3 region has the DNA TGCGCCAGCAGCTTGGGGGCAGGGACTATAGCCTACAATGAGCAGTTCTTC.

This clonotype appeared a few times. This CDR3 reads CASSTRGGSSPLHF. CDR3 in DNA: TGTGCCAGCAGCACCCGGGGGGGCAGTTCACCCCTCCACTTT. V is TRBV7-2 and J is TRBJ1-6, with a tentative D call TRBD1 (6 bases). This CDR3 spans 14 amino acids. Germline V gene sequence: CDR1 SGHTA, CDR2 FQGNSA. Trimming pared 5 bases from V and 9 bases from J, leaving 14 bases between.

Note on this clonotype: Because it lacks the conserved phenylalanine or tryptophan at the end, this CDR3 is likely a read error. V is TRBV29-1 and J is TRBJ2-5; possibly TRBD1 for D (5 bases). The germline V gene encodes CDR1 SQVTM and CDR2 ANQGSEA. The V and J ends lost 1 base and 2 bases respectively, with 11 bases between them. The CDR3 loop spans 14 amino acids. The CDR3 DNA sequence: TGCAGCGTTGAAGTACTAACAGGACAAGAGACCCAGTACTCC. As protein: CSVEVLTGQETQYS.

J is TRBJ2-4 and V is TRBV20-1; the match to TRBD1 covers 7 bases. Germline V gene data show CDR1 as DFQATT and CDR2 as SNEGSKA (reference sequence). The V gene end was trimmed by 0 bases and the J gene end by 4 bases; junction bases not matched to a gene: 9. The CDR3 loop spans 16 amino acids. The CDR3 coding sequence is TGCAGTGCTAGAGAAAGGTTGGACAGGTTAAAAAACATTCAGTACTTC. Its protein is CSARERLDRLKNIQYF.

This rearrangement joins TRBV10-3 to TRBJ2-3; D is unclear. Per germline, CDR1 ENHRY and CDR2 SYGVKD. Trimming stripped 0 bases from V and 2 bases from J, with 6 bases between. The CDR3 is made up of 14 amino acids. CDR3 bases: TGTGCCATCAGTGAGTCGGGCAACACAGATACGCAGTATTTT. Protein product: CAISESGNTDTQYF.

This clonotype has more than one count but fewer than ten. The gene calls are TRBV12-3 or TRBV12-4 and TRBJ1-5; tentatively, D is TRBD1 (6 bases). This CDR3 is built from 14 residues. The germline V and J ends were trimmed by 5 bases and 3 bases, with 11 bases remaining between them. The CDR3 DNA is TGTGCCAGCAGTGCCACAGGGCTCAATCAGCCCCAGCATTTT. It translates to CASSATGLNQPQHF.

The V call is TRBV2, the J call TRBJ2-1; D is possibly TRBD1 or TRBD2 (5 bases each). Germline-derived CDR1 and CDR2 are SNHLY and FYNNEI. The V end lost 2 bases, the J end lost 6 bases, and 11 bases lay between the germline ends. This CDR3 comprises 14 residues. CDR3 region: CASSEQGPTNEQFF. The CDR3, as DNA: TGTGCCAGCAGTGAACAGGGACCTACCAATGAGCAGTTCTTC. The variable domain in full, completed from reference TRBV2 and TRBJ2-1, reads EPEVTQTPSHQVTQMGQEVILRCVPISNHLYFYWYRQILGQKVEFLVSFYNNEISEKSEIFDDQFSVERPDGSNFTLKIRSTKLEDSAMYFCASSEQGPTNEQFFGPGTRLTVL.